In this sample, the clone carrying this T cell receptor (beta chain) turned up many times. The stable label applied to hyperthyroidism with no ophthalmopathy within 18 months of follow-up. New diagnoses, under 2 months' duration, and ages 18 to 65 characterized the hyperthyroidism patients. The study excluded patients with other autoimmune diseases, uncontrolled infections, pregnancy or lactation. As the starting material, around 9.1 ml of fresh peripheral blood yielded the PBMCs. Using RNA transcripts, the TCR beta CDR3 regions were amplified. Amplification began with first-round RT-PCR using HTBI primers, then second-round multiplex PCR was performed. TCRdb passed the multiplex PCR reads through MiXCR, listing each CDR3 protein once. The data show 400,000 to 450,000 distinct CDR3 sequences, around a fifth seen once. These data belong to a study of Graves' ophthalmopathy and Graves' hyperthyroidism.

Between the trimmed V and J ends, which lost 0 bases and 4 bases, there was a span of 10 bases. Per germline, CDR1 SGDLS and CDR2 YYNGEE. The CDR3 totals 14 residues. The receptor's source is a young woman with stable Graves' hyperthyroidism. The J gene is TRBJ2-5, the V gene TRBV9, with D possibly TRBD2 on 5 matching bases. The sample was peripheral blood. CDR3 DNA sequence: TGTGCCAGCAGCGTAGGAGCGGCCTCAGAGACCCAGTACTTC. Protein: CASSVGAASETQYF.